This T cell receptor (beta chain) was identified during a study of vaccination and CD4 T cells after COVID-19. About the research overall: Convalescent donors totaled six males and four females, including two who were Hispanic. Researchers treated cells with overlapping spike peptides taken from SARS-CoV-2, HCoV-NL63, HCoV-OC43 and HCoV-229E.

This clonotype was observed a few times. Its antigen remains unknown. Germline CDR1 is SEHNR and CDR2 is FQNEAQ (reference sequence). The ends lost 4 bases at V and 5 bases at J; junction bases unmatched: 5. The length of the CDR3 is 15 residues. Indicated treatment: approximately 9-day PBMC culture with coronavirus spike peptide pools or control peptides (ViraFEST assay). Under the ViraFEST approach, antigen-specific T cells were expanded with peptide pools and TCRs subsequently sequenced. At the Johns Hopkins FTIC core, DNA taken from cultured CD4+ T cells was sequenced by way of the Oncomine TCR Beta short-read assay. The source of extracted genomic DNA was cultured CD4+ T cells. TCRdb re-analysed the PCR reads in MiXCR, keeping a single row per CDR3 protein. Of approximately 10,000 distinct CDR3 sequences in the sample, around 58% were seen once.

The chain employs TRBV7-9 and TRBJ2-3; 11 bases map to TRBD2. This clonotype originated in a human donor who had recovered from COVID-19. Material: CD4+ T cells from blood, cultured in vitro. The chain's CDR3 is CASSSSTSGKDTQYF. The CDR3 DNA sequence: TGTGCCAGCAGCTCGTCGACTAGCGGGAAAGATACGCAGTATTTT.